This T cell receptor beta chain was documented in a study of beta chain features in type 1 diabetes. Study overall: All samples combined gave 107,917,701 sorted cells for examination. Findings and caveats of the study: Across all four CD4+ subsets, people with type 1 diabetes showed modestly shorter TCRB CDR3s.

Cell sorting via CD45RO/CCR7/CD25/CD127/CD95/CD27 was performed to obtain CD4+ naive, central memory, regulatory and stem cell-like memory cells. All of the isolated RNA was reverse transcribed, so expressed TCRB transcripts were sequenced. There were approximately 3.5 million reads on average in the naive, central memory and regulatory T cell samples. The table came from immunoSEQ multiplex PCR; TCRdb's copy has only in-frame clones and leaves some out. Of 300,000 to 350,000 clones detected, less than 10% appear once; the ten largest clones hold around 0.45%. The sample holds a few counts of this clone. Its antigen remains unknown. The V gene's germline CDR1 is SEHNR and CDR2 FQNEAQ (reference sequence). The CDR3 runs to 15 residues. V lost 5 bases and J 3 bases, leaving 17 bases between the germline ends.

The chain employs TRBV7-9 and TRBJ2-7; D is perhaps TRBD2 (5 bases). The sequence was obtained from a young woman in good health. Input material: central memory CD4+ T cells from blood. CDR3 nucleotides: TGTGCCAGCAGCCCGCAGGCTTTAGGAGGCTACGAGCAGTACTTC. This codes for CASSPQALGGYEQYF.